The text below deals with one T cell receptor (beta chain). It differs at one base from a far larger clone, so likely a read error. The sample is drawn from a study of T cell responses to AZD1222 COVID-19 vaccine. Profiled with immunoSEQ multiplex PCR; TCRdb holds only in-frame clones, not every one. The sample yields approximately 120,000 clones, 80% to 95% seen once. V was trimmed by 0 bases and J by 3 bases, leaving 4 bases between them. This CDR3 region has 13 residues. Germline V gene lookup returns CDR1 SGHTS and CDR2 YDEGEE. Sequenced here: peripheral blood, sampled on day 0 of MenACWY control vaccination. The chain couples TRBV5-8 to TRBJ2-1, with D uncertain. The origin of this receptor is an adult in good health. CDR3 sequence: CASSLGGYNEQFF. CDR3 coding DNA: TGTGCCAGCAGCTTGGGCGGCTACAATGAGCAGTTCTTC.